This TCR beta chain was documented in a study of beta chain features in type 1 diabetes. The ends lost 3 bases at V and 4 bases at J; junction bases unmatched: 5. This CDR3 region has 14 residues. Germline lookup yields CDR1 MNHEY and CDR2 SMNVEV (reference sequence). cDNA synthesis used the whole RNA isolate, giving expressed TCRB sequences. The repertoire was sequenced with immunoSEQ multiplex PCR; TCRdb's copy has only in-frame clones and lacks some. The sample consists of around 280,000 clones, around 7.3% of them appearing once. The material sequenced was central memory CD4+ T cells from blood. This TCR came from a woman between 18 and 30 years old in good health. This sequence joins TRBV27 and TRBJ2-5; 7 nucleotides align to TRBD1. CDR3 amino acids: CASSFQTGVETQYF. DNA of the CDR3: TGTGCCAGCAGTTTCCAAACAGGGGTAGAGACCCAGTACTTC.